The next 20 T cell receptor beta chains were all read from a single sample in a study of T cells in Graves' hyperthyroidism and ophthalmopathy. TCR beta CDR3 regions were amplified from RNA transcripts. The HTBI primer set served for first-round RT-PCR of the TCR CDR3. TCRdb used MiXCR to reprocess the multiplex PCR reads, holding one entry per CDR3 protein. The table shows about 160,000 distinct CDR3 sequences, with around 8.9% occurring only once. Sequences were obtained from blood. The receptors were sampled from a woman between 18 and 29 years old with Graves' hyperthyroidism that later progressed to Graves' ophthalmopathy.

This clonotype was picked up many times. The chain uses TRBV28 and TRBJ2-5, with D unresolved. From germline, CDR1 is MDHEN and CDR2 SYDVKM. V was pared by 1 base and J by 10 bases, with 10 bases between. This CDR3 has 12 residues. CDR3 amino acids: CASSLSVPGQYF. The CDR3 coding sequence is TGTGCCAGCAGTTTATCGGTCCCGGGCCAGTACTTC.

The table lists this clonotype with a count of one. This chain connects TRBV6-1 to TRBJ2-1; 8 positions agree with TRBD2. The closer fit of TRBJ2-7 to the DNA end suggests the J call may be wrong. The CDR3 spans 14 residues. Per the germline V gene, CDR1 is MNHNS and CDR2 is SASEGT. DNA for the CDR3: TGTGCCAGCTCGGCACTAGCGGACTACAATGAGCAGTACTTC. The encoded protein is CASSALADYNEQYF.

This clonotype was seen a few times. The CDR3 loop reads CASSSGTSEANEQFF. The CDR3 nucleotides are TGTGCCAGCAGCTCCGGGACTAGCGAGGCCAATGAGCAGTTCTTC. J is TRBJ2-1 and V is TRBV7-3; TRBD2 aligns across 10 bases. Germline assignment: CDR1 SGHTA and CDR2 FQGTGA. CDR3 length: 15 amino acids. Germline trimming cut 4 bases from V and 6 bases from J; bases unmatched to any gene: 6.

V gene TRBV4-1 combines with J gene TRBJ1-2; D gene ambiguous. Germline CDR1 and CDR2: MGHRA and YSYEKL. The CDR3 spans 13 residues. V was cut by 0 bases and J by 3 bases, with 5 bases left in between. Written as DNA, the CDR3 is TGCGCCAGCAGCCAAGACAGATACTATGGCTACACCTTC. It codes for CASSQDRYYGYTF.

Ten or more counts support this clonotype. The rearrangement uses TRBV6-6 and TRBJ2-5, with D tentatively TRBD2 (6 bases). This CDR3 contains 17 residues. The germline V gene encodes CDR1 MNHNY and CDR2 SVGAGI (reference sequence). V lost 1 base, J lost 4 bases, and 19 bases lay in between. This chain's CDR3 is CASSYYGGTGTRETQYF. Written as DNA, the CDR3 is TGTGCCAGCAGTTACTACGGAGGGACCGGGACTCGAGAGACCCAGTACTTC.

The V and J genes are TRBV5-6 and TRBJ2-1; D uncertain. The V and J ends lost 0 bases and 8 bases respectively, with 6 bases between them. The CDR3 runs to 12 residues. CDR1 is SGHDT, CDR2 YYEEEE, per germline. Here the CDR3 DNA reads TGTGCCAGCAGCTTGGCTTTGTATGAGCAGTTCTTC. Its translation is CASSLALYEQFF.

This clonotype was found many times. The rearrangement links TRBV11-2 to TRBJ2-1; 7 positions agree with TRBD1. V shed 6 bases and J 0 bases; nucleotides not matched to a gene: 11. Germline-derived CDR1 and CDR2 are SGHAT and FQNNGV. This CDR3 spans 17 amino acids. The CDR3 bases are TGTGCCAGCAGACCATTCACGGGACAGAGCTCCTACAATGAGCAGTTCTTC. It is translated as CASRPFTGQSSYNEQFF. Using reference TRBV11-2 and TRBJ2-1 for the parts outside the CDR3, the full variable domain is EAGVAQSPRYKIIEKRQSVAFWCNPISGHATLYWYQQILGQGPKLLIQFQNNGVVDDSQLPKDRFSAERLKGVDSTLKIQPAKLEDSAVYLCASRPFTGQSSYNEQFFGPGTRLTVL.

This rearrangement joins TRBV13 to TRBJ2-5; TRBD2 is a possible D gene (6 bases). CDR3 size: 14 residues. With 7 bases removed from V and 2 bases from J, the gap between germline ends came to 14 bases. Per germline, CDR1 PRHDT and CDR2 FYEKMQ (reference sequence). CDR3 protein: CASTPLGTQETQYF. The CDR3 DNA sequence: TGTGCCAGCACCCCACTTGGGACTCAAGAGACCCAGTACTTC. Looking up the rest from reference TRBV13 and TRBJ2-5 gives the full variable domain: AAGVIQSPRHLIKEKRETATLKCYPIPRHDTVYWYQQGPGQDPQFLISFYEKMQSDKGSIPDRFSAQQFSDYHSELNMSSLELGDSALYFCASTPLGTQETQYFGPGTRLLVL.

This clonotype has ten or more counts. The CDR3 DNA sequence: TGTGCCAGCAGTTACTCGGCTGTCCCGAACACCGGGGAGCTGTTTTTT. Translated: CASSYSAVPNTGELFF. The chain recombines TRBV6-6 with TRBJ2-2; the D is unclear. Germline values: CDR1 MNHNY, CDR2 SVGAGI (reference sequence). The CDR3 runs to 16 residues. Trimming removed 0 bases from V and 0 bases from J, with 8 bases in between.

This clonotype has at least ten counts. The genes are TRBV28 and TRBJ2-7, with 7 bases fitting TRBD2. The CDR3 consists of 14 residues. Germline CDR1 and CDR2: MDHEN and SYDVKM. Unmatched junction bases numbered 4, after V lost 2 bases and J lost 3 bases. DNA of the CDR3: TGTGCCAGCAGTTTAGGGGGGGATGACTACGAGCAGTACTTC. Protein: CASSLGGDDYEQYF.

This clonotype was seen repeatedly, ten times or more. The rearrangement uses TRBV6-4 and TRBJ2-3, with a weak D call TRBD2 (6 bases). This CDR3 contains 15 residues. Trimming stripped 5 bases from V and 0 bases from J, with 12 bases between. Per germline, CDR1 MRHNA and CDR2 SNTAGT. The CDR3 loop reads CASSNGRGSTDTQYF. CDR3 coding DNA: TGTGCCAGCAGTAACGGTCGGGGGAGCACAGATACGCAGTATTTT.

This clonotype has a count of ten or more. V is TRBV18 and J is TRBJ1-5; D is uncertain. V was trimmed by 3 bases and J by 0 bases, leaving 12 bases between them. The CDR3 has 16 amino acids. In germline, CDR1 is KGHSH, CDR2 LQKENI. CDR3 sequence (DNA): TGTGCCAGCTCACCGGCTGACACCTATAGCAATCAGCCCCAGCATTTT. This gives the protein CASSPADTYSNQPQHF.

This clonotype was counted many times. J is TRBJ1-1 and V is TRBV6-4; D is undetermined. The CDR3 is made up of 13 amino acids. V shed 0 bases and J shed 8 bases, with 10 bases lying between them. Germline CDR1 is MRHNA and CDR2 is SNTAGT. The CDR3 protein is CASSDSTTREAFF. The CDR3 nucleotides are TGTGCCAGCAGTGACTCGACTACGAGAGAAGCTTTCTTT.

This clonotype was seen ten or more times. The V gene is TRBV5-1, the J gene TRBJ2-1, with 8 bases that match TRBD2. The V gene end was trimmed by 5 bases and the J gene end by 10 bases; junction bases not matched to a gene: 14. The V gene's germline CDR1 is SGHRS and CDR2 YFSETQ. This CDR3 contains 15 residues. CDR3 coding DNA: TGCGCCAGCAGTGTTGGTCAGCGGGAGTTATTGGAGCAGTTCTTC. This encodes CASSVGQRELLEQFF.

Ten or more counts support this clonotype. The gene calls are TRBV19 and TRBJ2-2, with TRBD1 identical over 10 bases. The length of the CDR3 is 21 residues. J gave up 0 bases and V 6 bases, and 19 bases lay outside the gene matches. Per the germline V gene, CDR1 is LNHDA and CDR2 is SQIVND (reference sequence). The CDR3 sequence: CASRRPGTGAKWGANTGELFF. The CDR3, as DNA: TGTGCCAGTAGACGTCCCGGGACAGGGGCGAAGTGGGGCGCGAACACCGGGGAGCTGTTTTTT.

The gene calls are TRBV5-5 and TRBJ2-6, with 8 bases that match TRBD2. CDR3 size: 17 residues. J lost 1 base, V lost 0 bases, and 3 bases had no gene match. Germline V gives CDR1 SGHKS, CDR2 YYEKEE (reference sequence). The CDR3 DNA sequence: TGTGCCAGCAGCTTGGACGGGGGGGCGTCTGGGGCCAACGTCCTGACTTTC. This gives the protein CASSLDGGASGANVLTF.

Many counts were recorded for this clonotype. This chain uses TRBV20-1 with TRBJ2-3, with 9 bases matching TRBD1. This CDR3 comprises 13 residues. With 6 bases clipped from V and 4 bases from J, the junction kept 5 bases outside the gene matches. CDR1 is DFQATT, CDR2 SNEGSKA, per germline (reference sequence). As DNA, the CDR3 is TGCAGTGCCCCCGGGACAGGGTCAGATACGCAGTATTTT. Translated, it gives CSAPGTGSDTQYF.

V and J are TRBV14 and TRBJ1-2; D is perhaps TRBD1 (5 bases). Trimming removed 6 bases from V and 6 bases from J, with 20 bases in between. The CDR3 has 15 residues. Germline V gene data show CDR1 as SGHDN and CDR2 as FVKESK. The CDR3 DNA is TGTGCCAGCAGTCCCGGGACGTATACCAACCATGGCTACACCTTC. This translates into CASSPGTYTNHGYTF.

This clonotype was observed many times. This chain uses TRBV9 with TRBJ2-7; 8 bases line up with TRBD2. The CDR3 loop spans 14 amino acids. The trim removed 1 base at V and 7 bases at J, leaving 7 bases unmatched. Germline V CDR1 and CDR2: SGDLS, YYNGEE. In DNA, the CDR3 is TGTGCCAGCAGCGTATCCAGCGGGAGTGGGGAGCAGTACTTC. Residues: CASSVSSGSGEQYF.

This clonotype was seen ten or more times. The gene calls are TRBV7-2 and TRBJ1-1; D is uncertain. V lost 1 base to trimming and J lost 4 bases, with 10 bases between them. Per the germline V gene, CDR1 is SGHTA and CDR2 is FQGNSA. The CDR3 consists of 14 residues. The CDR3 DNA sequence: TGTGCCAGCAGCTTAGTAGGAGAGCGCACTGAAGCTTTCTTT. It translates to CASSLVGERTEAFF.